This T cell receptor (beta chain) is drawn from a study of T cell changes during pregnancy in multiple sclerosis. Using immunoSEQ multiplex PCR, the repertoire was profiled, and TCRdb retains in-frame clones only, with some absent. Among 40,000 to 50,000 clones, around 95% were seen once, and the ten largest hold 3.9%. The receptor was isolated from a female donor with multiple sclerosis, enrolled in a pregnancy study. Sequenced material: CD8+ T cells from peripheral blood mononuclear cells, taken after pregnancy.

CDR3 region: CASSLIVKPDTIYF. The CDR3 DNA sequence: TGTGCCAGCAGCCTCATTGTCAAACCGGACACCATATATTTT. This sequence joins TRBV14 and TRBJ1-3; D not certain. This CDR3 spans 14 amino acids. V lost 4 bases to trimming and J lost 8 bases, with 15 bases between them. Germline assignment: CDR1 SGHDN and CDR2 FVKESK.